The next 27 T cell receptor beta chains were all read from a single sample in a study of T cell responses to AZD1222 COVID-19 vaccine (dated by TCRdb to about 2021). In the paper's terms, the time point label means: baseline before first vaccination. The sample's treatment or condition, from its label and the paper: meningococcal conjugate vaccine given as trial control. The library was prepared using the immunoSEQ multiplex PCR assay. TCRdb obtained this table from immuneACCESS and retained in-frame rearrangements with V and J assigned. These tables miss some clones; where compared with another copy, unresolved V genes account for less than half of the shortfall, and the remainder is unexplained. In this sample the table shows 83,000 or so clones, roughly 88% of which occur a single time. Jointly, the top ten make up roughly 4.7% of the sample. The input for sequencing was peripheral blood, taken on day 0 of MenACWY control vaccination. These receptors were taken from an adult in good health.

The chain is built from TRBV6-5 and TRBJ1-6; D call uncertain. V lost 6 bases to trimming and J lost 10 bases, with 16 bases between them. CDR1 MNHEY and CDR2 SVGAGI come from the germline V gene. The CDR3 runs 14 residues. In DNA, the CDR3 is TGTGCCAGCAGCGACCGCGAAGAAAGCTCACCCCTCCACTTT. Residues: CASSDREESSPLHF.

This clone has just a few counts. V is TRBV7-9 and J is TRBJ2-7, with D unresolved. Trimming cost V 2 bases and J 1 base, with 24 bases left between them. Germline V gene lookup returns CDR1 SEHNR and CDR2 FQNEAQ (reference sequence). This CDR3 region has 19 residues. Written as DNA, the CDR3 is TGTGCCAGCAGCTTACGAGACTCCCGTCGAGGATACCGATCCTACGAGCAGTACTTC. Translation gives CASSLRDSRRGYRSYEQYF.

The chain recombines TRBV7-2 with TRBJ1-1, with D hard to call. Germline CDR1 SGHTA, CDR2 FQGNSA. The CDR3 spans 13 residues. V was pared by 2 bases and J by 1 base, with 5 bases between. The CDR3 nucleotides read TGTGCCAGCAGCTTAAGCGAGAACACTGAAGCTTTCTTT. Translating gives CASSLSENTEAFF.

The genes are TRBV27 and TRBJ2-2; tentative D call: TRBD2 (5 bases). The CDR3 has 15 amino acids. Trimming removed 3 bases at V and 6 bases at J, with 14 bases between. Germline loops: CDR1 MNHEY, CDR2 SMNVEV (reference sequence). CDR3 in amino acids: CASSFPVNGAGELFF. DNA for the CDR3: TGTGCCAGCAGTTTCCCCGTCAACGGGGCCGGGGAGCTGTTTTTT.

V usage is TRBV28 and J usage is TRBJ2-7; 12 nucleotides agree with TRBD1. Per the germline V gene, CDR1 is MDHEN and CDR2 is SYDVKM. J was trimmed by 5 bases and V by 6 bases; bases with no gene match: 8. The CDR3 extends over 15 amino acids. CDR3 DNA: TGTGCCAGCAGGCTACGGGACAGGGGGCTTAACGAGCAGTACTTC. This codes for CASRLRDRGLNEQYF.

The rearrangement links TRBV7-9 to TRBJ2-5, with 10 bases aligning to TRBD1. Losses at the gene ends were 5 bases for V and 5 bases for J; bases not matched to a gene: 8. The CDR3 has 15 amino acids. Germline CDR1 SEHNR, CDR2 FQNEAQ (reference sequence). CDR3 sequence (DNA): TGTGCCAGCAGCCCAAAGACAGGGGGCCAGGAGACCCAGTACTTC. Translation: CASSPKTGGQETQYF. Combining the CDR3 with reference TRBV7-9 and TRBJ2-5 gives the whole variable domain DTGVSQNPRHKITKRGQNVTFRCDPISEHNRLYWYRQTLGQGPEFLTYFQNEAQLEKSRLLSDRFSAERPKGSFSTLEIQRTEQGDSAMYLCASSPKTGGQETQYFGPGTRLLVL.

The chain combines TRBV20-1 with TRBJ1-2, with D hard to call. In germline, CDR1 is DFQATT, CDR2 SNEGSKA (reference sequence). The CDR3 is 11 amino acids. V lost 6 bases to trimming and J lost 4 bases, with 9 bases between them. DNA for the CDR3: TGCAGTGCCATTTTGATCTATGGCTACACCTTC. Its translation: CSAILIYGYTF.

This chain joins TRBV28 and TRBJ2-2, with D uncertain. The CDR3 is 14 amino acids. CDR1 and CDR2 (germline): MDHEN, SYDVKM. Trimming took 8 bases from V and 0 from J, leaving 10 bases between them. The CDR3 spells CASHTQPNTGELFF. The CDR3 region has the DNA TGTGCCAGCCATACGCAGCCGAACACCGGGGAGCTGTTTTTT. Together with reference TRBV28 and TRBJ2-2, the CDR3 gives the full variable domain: DVKVTQSSRYLVKRTGEKVFLECVQDMDHENMFWYRQDPGLGLRLIYFSYDVKMKEKGDIPEGYSVSREKKERFSLILESASTNQTSMYLCASHTQPNTGELFFGEGSRLTVL.

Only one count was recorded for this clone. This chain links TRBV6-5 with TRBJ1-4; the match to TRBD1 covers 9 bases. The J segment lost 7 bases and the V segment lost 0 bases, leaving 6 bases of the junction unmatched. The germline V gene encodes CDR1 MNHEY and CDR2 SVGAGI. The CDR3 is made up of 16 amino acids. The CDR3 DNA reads TGTGCCAGCAGTTACTCTCCGGGACAGGGTTTTGAAAAACTGTTTTTT. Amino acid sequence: CASSYSPGQGFEKLFF.

This chain's CDR3 is CASSKARRGRSEAFF. For the CDR3, the DNA is TGTGCCAGCAGCAAAGCGCGGAGGGGTCGGTCTGAAGCTTTCTTT. V gene TRBV21-1 combines with J gene TRBJ1-1. TRBV21-1 is classified as a pseudogene. This CDR3 region has 15 residues.

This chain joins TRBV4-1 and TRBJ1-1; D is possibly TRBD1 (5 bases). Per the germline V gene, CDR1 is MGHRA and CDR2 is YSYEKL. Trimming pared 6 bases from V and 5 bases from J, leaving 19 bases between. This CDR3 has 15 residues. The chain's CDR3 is CASSTEWPGGTEAFF. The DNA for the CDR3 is TGCGCCAGCAGTACGGAGTGGCCGGGGGGAACTGAAGCTTTCTTT.

The CDR3 DNA follows: TGCAGCGTTGCTGGCGGAACCGACTACGAGCAGTACTTC. Translated, it gives CSVAGGTDYEQYF. The V call is TRBV29-1, the J call TRBJ2-7; the D is unclear. CDR1 is SQVTM, CDR2 ANQGSEA, per germline. CDR3 length: 13 residues. Trimming removed 4 bases from V and 3 bases from J, with 13 bases in between.

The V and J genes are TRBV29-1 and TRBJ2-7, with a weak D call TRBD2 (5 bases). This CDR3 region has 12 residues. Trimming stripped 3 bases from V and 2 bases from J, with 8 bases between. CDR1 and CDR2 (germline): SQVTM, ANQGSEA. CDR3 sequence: CSVDEGTYEQYF. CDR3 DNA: TGCAGCGTTGACGAGGGAACCTACGAGCAGTACTTC.

The CDR3 loop is CASSESAPGNTIYF. The CDR3 DNA is TGCGCCAGCAGTGAGTCGGCCCCTGGAAACACCATATATTTT. The chain combines TRBV10-1 with TRBJ1-3, with D hard to call. This CDR3 is 14 amino acids long. The V end was cut by 0 bases, the J end by 2 bases, with 5 bases between. Germline V gives CDR1 WNHNN, CDR2 SYGVQD (reference sequence).

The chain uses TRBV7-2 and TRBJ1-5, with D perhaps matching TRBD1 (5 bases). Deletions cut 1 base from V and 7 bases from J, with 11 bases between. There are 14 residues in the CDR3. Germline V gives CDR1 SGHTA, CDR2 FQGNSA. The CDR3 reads CASSLGGAGQPQHF. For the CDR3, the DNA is TGTGCCAGCAGCTTAGGAGGGGCAGGGCAGCCCCAGCATTTT.

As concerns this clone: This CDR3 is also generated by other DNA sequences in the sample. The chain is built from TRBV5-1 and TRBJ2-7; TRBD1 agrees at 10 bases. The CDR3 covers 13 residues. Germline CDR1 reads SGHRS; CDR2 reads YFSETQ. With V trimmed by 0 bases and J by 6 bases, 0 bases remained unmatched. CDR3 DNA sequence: TGCGCCAGCAGCTTGGGGACAGGGGGCGAGCAGTACTTC. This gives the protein CASSLGTGGEQYF. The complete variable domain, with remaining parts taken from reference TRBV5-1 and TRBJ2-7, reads KAGVTQTPRYLIKTRGQQVTLSCSPISGHRSVSWYQQTPGQGLQFLFEYFSETQRNKGNFPGRFSGRQFSNSRSEMNVSTLELGDSALYLCASSLGTGGEQYFGPGTRLTVT.

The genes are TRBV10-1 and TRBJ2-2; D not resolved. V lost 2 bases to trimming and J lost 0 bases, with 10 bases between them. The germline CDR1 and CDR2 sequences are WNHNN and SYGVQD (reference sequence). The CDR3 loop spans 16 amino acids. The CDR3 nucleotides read TGCGCCAGCAGTGAGGAGGCAGCGACGAACACCGGGGAGCTGTTTTTT. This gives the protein CASSEEAATNTGELFF.

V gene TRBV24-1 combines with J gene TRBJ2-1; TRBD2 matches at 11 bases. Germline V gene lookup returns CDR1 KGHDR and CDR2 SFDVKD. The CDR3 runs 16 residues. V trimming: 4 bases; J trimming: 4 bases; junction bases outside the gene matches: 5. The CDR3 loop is CATSESGTSGYNEQFF. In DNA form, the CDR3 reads TGTGCCACCAGTGAATCCGGGACTAGCGGATACAATGAGCAGTTCTTC.

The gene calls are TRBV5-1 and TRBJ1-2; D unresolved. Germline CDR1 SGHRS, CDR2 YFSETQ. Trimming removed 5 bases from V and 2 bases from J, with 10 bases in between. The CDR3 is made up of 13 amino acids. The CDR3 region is CASSVSQNYGYTF. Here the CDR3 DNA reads TGCGCCAGCAGTGTAAGCCAGAACTATGGCTACACCTTC.

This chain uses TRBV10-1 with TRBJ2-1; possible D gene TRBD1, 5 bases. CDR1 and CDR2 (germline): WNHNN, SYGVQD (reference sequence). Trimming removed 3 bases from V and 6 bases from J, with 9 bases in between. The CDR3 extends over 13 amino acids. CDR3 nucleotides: TGCGCCAGCAGTGAACGGCAGGGCAATGAGCAGTTCTTC. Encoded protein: CASSERQGNEQFF.

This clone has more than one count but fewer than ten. This CDR3 reads CASSLGQNSNQPQHF. The CDR3 bases are TGTGCCAGCAGCTTAGGGCAGAATAGCAATCAGCCCCAGCATTTT. The rearrangement links TRBV7-9 to TRBJ1-5, with D uncertain. The CDR3 is 15 amino acids. V was cut by 1 base and J by 0 bases, with 7 bases left in between. CDR1 and CDR2 (germline): SEHNR, FQNEAQ (reference sequence).

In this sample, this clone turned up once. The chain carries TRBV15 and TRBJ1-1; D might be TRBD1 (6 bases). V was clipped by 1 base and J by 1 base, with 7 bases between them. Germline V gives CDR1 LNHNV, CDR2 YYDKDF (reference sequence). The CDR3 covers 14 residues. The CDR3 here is CATSRGQANTEAFF. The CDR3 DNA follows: TGTGCCACCAGCAGAGGACAGGCGAACACTGAAGCTTTCTTT. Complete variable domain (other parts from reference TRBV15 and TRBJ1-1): DAMVIQNPRYQVTQFGKPVTLSCSQTLNHNVMYWYQQKSSQAPKLLFHYYDKDFNNEADTPDNFQSRRPNTSFCFLDIRSPGLGDTAMYLCATSRGQANTEAFFGQGTRLTVV.

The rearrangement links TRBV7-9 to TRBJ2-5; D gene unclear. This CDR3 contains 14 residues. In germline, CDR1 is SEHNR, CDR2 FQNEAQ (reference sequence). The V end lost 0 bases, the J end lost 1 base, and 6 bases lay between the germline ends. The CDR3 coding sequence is TGTGCCAGCAGCTTAGCCATCAGCCAAGAGACCCAGTACTTC. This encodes CASSLAISQETQYF.

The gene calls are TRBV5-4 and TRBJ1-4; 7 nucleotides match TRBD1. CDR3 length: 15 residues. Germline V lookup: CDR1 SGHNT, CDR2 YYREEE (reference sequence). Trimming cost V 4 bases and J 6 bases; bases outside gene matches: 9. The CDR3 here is CASSPTTGRDEKLFF. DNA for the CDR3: TGTGCCAGCAGCCCTACGACAGGGAGGGATGAAAAACTGTTTTTT.

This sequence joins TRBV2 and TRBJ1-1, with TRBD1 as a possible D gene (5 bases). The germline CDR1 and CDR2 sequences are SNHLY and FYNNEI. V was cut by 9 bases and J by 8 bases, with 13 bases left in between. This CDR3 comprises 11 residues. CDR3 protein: CASLYGTEAFF. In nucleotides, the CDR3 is TGTGCCAGTCTTTACGGGACCGAAGCTTTCTTT.

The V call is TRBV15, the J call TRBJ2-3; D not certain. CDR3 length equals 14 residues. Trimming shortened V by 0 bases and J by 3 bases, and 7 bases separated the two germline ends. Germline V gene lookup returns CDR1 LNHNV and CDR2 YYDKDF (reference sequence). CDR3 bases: TGTGCCACCAGCAGAGATAAAGCTACAGATACGCAGTATTTT. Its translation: CATSRDKATDTQYF.

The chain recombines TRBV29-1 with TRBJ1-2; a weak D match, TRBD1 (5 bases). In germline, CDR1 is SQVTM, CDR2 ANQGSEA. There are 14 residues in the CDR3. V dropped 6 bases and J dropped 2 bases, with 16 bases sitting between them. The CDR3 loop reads CSVEGQPGNYGYTF. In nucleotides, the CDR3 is TGCAGCGTCGAGGGGCAGCCGGGGAACTATGGCTACACCTTC.